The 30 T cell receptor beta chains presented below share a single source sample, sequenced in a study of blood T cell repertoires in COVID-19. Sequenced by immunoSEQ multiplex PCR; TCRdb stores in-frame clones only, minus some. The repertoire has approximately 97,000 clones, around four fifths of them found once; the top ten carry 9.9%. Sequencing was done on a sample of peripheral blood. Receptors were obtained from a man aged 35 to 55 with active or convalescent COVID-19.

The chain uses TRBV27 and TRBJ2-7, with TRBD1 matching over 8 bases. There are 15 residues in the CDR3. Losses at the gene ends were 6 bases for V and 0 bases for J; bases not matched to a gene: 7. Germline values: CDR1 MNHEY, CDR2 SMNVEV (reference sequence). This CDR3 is CASSPLDRGSYEQYF. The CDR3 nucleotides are TGTGCCAGCAGCCCCCTCGACAGGGGCTCCTACGAGCAGTACTTC.

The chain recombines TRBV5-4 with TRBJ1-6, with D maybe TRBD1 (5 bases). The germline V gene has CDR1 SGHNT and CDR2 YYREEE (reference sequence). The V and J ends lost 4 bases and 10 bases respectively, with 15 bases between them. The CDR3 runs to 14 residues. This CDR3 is CASSKQALESPLHF. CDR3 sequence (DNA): TGTGCCAGCAGCAAACAGGCCTTGGAATCACCCCTCCACTTT.

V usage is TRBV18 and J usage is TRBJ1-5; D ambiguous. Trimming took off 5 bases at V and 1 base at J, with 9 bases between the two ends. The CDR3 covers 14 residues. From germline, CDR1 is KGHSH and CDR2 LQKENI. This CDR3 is CASSTGESNQPQHF. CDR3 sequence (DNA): TGTGCCAGCTCAACCGGGGAGAGCAATCAGCCCCAGCATTTT. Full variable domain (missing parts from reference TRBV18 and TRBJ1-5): NAGVMQNPRHLVRRRGQEARLRCSPMKGHSHVYWYRQLPEEGLKFMVYLQKENIIDESGMPKERFSAEFPKEGPSILRIQQVVRGDSAAYFCASSTGESNQPQHFGDGTRLSIL.

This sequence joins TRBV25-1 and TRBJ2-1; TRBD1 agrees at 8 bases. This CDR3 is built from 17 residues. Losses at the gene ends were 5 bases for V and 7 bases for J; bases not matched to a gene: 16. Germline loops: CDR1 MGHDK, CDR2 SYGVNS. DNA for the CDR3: TGTGCCAGCAGTTCCCATGGGCCTGGACAGGGCAATAATGAGCAGTTCTTC. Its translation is CASSSHGPGQGNNEQFF.

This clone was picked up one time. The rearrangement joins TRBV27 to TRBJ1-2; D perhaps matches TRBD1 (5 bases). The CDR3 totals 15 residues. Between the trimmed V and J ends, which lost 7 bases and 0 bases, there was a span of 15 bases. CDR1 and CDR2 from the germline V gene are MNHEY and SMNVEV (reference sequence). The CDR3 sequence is CASTLGGSANYGYTF. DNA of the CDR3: TGTGCCAGCACCTTGGGGGGTTCAGCTAACTATGGCTACACCTTC.

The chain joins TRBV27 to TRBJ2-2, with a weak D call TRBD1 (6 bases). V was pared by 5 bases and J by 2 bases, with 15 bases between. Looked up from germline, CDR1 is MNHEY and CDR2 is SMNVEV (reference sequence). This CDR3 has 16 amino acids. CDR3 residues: CASSTRTVVNTGELFF. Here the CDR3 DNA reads TGTGCCAGCAGTACCAGGACAGTCGTCAACACCGGGGAGCTGTTTTTT.

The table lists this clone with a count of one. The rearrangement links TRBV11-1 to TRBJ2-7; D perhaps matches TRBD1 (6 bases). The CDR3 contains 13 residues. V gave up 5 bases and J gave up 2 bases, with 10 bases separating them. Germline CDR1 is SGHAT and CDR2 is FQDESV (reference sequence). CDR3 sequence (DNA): TGTGCCAGCAGCCGGGACAATGCCTACGAGCAGTACTTC. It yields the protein CASSRDNAYEQYF. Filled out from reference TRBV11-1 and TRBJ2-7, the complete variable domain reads EAEVAQSPRYKITEKSQAVAFWCDPISGHATLYWYRQILGQGPELLVQFQDESVVDDSQLPKDRFSAERLKGVDSTLKIQPAELGDSAMYLCASSRDNAYEQYFGPGTRLTVT.

This CDR3 reads CASSSGTGKNQPQHF. The CDR3 bases are TGTGCCAGCAGCTCCGGGACAGGGAAAAATCAGCCCCAGCATTTT. The genes are TRBV7-2 and TRBJ1-5, with 9 bases aligning to TRBD1. This CDR3 is 15 amino acids long. Unmatched junction bases numbered 5, after V lost 4 bases and J lost 4 bases. Germline V gene sequence: CDR1 SGHTA, CDR2 FQGNSA.

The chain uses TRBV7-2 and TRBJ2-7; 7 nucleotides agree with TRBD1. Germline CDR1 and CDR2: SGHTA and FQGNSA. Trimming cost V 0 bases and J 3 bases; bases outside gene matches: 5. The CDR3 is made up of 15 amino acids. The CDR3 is CASSLAQGQNYEQYF. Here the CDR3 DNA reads TGTGCCAGCAGCTTAGCCCAGGGACAGAACTACGAGCAGTACTTC.

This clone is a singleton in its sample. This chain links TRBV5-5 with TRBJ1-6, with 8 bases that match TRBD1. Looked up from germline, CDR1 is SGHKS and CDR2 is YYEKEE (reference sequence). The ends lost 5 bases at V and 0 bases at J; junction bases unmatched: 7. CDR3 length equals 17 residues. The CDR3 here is CASRDRDGSSYNSPLHF. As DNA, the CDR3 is TGTGCCAGCAGGGACAGGGATGGGAGCTCCTATAATTCACCCCTCCACTTT.

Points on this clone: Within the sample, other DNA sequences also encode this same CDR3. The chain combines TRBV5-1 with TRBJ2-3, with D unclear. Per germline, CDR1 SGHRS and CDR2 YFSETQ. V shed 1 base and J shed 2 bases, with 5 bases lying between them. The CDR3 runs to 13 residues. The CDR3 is CASSLPSTDTQYF. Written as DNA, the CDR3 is TGCGCCAGCAGCTTGCCCTCCACAGATACGCAGTATTTT.

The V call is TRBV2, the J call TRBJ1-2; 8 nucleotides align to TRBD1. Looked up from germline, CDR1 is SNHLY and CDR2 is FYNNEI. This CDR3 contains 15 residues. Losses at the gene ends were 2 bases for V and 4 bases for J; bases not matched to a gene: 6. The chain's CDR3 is CASSEPKGQGYGYTF. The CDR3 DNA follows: TGTGCCAGCAGTGAACCCAAAGGACAGGGCTATGGCTACACCTTC.

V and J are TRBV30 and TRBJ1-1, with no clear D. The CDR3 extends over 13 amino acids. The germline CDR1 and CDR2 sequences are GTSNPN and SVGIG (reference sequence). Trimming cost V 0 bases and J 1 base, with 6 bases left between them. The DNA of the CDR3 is TGTGCCTGGAGTGTACAATCGAACACTGAAGCTTTCTTT. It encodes CAWSVQSNTEAFF.

The DNA of the CDR3 is TGCGCCAGCAGCCAGGCAAAGTACAGCACAGATACGCAGTATTTT. Its protein is CASSQAKYSTDTQYF. This chain connects TRBV4-1 to TRBJ2-3; D unclear. Germline V gene lookup returns CDR1 MGHRA and CDR2 YSYEKL. The CDR3 loop spans 15 amino acids. The V and J ends lost 3 bases and 0 bases respectively, with 10 bases between them.

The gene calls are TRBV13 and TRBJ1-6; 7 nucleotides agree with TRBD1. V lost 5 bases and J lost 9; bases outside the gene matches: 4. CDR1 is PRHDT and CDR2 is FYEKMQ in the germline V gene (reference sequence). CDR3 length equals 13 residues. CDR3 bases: TGTGCCAGCAGCAGCCGACAGGGTTCACCCCTCCACTTT. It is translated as CASSSRQGSPLHF.

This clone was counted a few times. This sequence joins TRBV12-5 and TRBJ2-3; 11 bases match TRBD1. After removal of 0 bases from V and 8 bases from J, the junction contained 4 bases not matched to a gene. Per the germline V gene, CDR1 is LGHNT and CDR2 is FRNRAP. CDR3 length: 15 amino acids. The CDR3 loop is CASGLVQGQGATQYF. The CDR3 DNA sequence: TGTGCTAGTGGTTTGGTACAAGGACAGGGGGCTACGCAGTATTTT.

CDR3 sequence: CASSERIRGLAGVGNEQFF. The CDR3 DNA is TGTGCCAGCAGTGAACGAATTAGGGGTCTAGCGGGGGTTGGCAATGAGCAGTTCTTC. This chain uses TRBV6-1 with TRBJ2-1; 10 bases fit TRBD2. Per the germline V gene, CDR1 is MNHNS and CDR2 is SASEGT. The CDR3 consists of 19 residues. V lost 2 bases to trimming and J lost 6 bases; unmatched junction nucleotides: 16.

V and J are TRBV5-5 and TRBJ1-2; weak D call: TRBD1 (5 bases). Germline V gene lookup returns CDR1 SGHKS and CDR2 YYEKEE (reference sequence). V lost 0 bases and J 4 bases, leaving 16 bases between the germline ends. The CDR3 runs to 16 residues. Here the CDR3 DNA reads TGTGCCAGCAGCTTGGATGATCGGGGGACGGGCTATGGCTACACCTTC. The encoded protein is CASSLDDRGTGYGYTF.

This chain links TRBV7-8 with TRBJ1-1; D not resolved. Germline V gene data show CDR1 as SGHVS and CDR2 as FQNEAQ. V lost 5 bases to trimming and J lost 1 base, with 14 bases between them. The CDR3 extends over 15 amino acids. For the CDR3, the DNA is TGTGCCAGCAGCCCAGACCTTCCGGGGAACACTGAAGCTTTCTTT. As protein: CASSPDLPGNTEAFF.

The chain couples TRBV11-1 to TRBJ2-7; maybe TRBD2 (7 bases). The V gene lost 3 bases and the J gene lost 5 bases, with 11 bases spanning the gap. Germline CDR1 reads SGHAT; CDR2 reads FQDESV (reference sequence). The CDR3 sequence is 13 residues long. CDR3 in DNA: TGTGCCAGCAGCTTGGGAGGGGGAAACGAGCAGTACTTC. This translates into CASSLGGGNEQYF.

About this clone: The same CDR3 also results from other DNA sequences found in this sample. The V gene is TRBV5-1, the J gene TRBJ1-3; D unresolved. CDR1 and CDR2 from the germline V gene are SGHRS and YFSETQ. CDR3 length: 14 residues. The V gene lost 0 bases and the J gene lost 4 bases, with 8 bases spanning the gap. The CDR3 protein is CASSLAGIGNTIYF. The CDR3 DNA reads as TGCGCCAGCAGCTTGGCAGGAATAGGAAACACCATATATTTT.

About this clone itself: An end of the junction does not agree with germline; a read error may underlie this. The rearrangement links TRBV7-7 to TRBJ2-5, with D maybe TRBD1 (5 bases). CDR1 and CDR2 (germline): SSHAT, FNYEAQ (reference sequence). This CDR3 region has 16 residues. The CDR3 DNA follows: TGTGCTAGCAGCTTAAACCCTGGGGCCCTCGGGGAGACCCAGTACTTC. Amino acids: CASSLNPGALGETQYF.

The DNA of the CDR3 is TGTGCCAGTAGTATACTGACAGGCCAGGGGGGAAACATTCAGTACTTC. Translated, it gives CASSILTGQGGNIQYF. The chain carries TRBV19 and TRBJ2-4, with D possibly TRBD1 on 7 matching bases. This CDR3 comprises 16 residues. Between the trimmed V and J ends, which lost 2 bases and 6 bases, there was a span of 17 bases. Germline-derived CDR1 and CDR2 are LNHDA and SQIVND (reference sequence).

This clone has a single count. The CDR3 region is CASSAHSGDSLSGNTIYF. CDR3 in DNA: TGTGCCAGCAGCGCTCATTCCGGGGACTCACTCTCTGGAAACACCATATATTTT. V usage is TRBV9 and J usage is TRBJ1-3; D might be TRBD1 (5 bases). The CDR3 covers 18 residues. The V and J ends lost 3 bases and 0 bases respectively, with 19 bases between them. Germline V gene sequence: CDR1 SGDLS, CDR2 YYNGEE.

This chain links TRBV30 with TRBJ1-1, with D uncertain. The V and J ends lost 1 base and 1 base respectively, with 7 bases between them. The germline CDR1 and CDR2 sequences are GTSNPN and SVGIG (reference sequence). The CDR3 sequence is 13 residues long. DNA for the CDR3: TGTGCCTGGAGTGCCCAGGAGAACACTGAAGCTTTCTTT. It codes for CAWSAQENTEAFF.

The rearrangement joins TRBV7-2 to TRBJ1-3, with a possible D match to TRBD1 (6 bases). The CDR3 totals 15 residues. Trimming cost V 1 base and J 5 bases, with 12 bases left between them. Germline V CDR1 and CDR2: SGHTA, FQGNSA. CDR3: CASSLGRDIRNTIYF. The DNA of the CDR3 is TGTGCCAGCAGCTTAGGCCGGGACATAAGAAACACCATATATTTT. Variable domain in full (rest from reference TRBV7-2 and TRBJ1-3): GAGVSQSPSNKVTEKGKDVELRCDPISGHTALYWYRQSLGQGLEFLIYFQGNSAPDKSGLPSDRFSAERTGGSVSTLTIQRTQQEDSAVYLCASSLGRDIRNTIYFGEGSWLTVV.

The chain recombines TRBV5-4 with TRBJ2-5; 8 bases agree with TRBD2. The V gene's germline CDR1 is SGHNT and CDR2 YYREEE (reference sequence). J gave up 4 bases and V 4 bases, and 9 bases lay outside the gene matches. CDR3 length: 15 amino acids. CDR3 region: CASSISSGGRETQYF. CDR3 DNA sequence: TGTGCCAGCAGCATATCGTCGGGGGGGCGAGAGACCCAGTACTTC. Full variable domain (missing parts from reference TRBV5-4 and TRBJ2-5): ETGVTQSPTHLIKTRGQQVTLRCSSQSGHNTVSWYQQALGQGPQFIFQYYREEENGRGNFPPRFSGLQFPNYSSELNVNALELDDSALYLCASSISSGGRETQYFGPGTRLLVL.

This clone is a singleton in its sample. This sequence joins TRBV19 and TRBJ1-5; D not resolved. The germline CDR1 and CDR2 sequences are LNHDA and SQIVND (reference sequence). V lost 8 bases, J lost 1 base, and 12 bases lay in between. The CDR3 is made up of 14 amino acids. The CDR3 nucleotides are TGTGCCAGTGAACGGTTGTTGAGCAATCAGCCCCAGCATTTT. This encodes CASERLLSNQPQHF.

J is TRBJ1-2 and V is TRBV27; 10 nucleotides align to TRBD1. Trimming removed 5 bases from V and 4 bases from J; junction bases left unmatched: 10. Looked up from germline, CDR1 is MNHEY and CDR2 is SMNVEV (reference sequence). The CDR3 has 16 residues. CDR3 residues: CASSPPPGQGTYGYTF. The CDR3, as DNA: TGTGCCAGCAGTCCGCCCCCGGGACAGGGGACCTATGGCTACACCTTC.

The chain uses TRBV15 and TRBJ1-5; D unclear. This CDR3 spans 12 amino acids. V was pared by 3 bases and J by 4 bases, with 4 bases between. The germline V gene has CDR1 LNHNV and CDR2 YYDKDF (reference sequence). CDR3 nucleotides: TGTGCCACCAGCAGTGCGAATCAGCCCCAGCATTTT. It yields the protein CATSSANQPQHF.